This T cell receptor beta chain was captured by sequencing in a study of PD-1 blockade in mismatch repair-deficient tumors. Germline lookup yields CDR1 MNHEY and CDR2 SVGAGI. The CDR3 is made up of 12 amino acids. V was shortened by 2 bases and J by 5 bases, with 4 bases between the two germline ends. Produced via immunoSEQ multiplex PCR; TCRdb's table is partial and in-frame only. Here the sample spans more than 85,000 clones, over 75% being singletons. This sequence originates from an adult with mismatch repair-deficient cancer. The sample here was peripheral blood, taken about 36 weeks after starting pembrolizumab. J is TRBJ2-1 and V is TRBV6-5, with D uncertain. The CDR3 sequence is CASSYPNNEQFF. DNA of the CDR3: TGTGCCAGCAGTTACCCAAACAATGAGCAGTTCTTC.